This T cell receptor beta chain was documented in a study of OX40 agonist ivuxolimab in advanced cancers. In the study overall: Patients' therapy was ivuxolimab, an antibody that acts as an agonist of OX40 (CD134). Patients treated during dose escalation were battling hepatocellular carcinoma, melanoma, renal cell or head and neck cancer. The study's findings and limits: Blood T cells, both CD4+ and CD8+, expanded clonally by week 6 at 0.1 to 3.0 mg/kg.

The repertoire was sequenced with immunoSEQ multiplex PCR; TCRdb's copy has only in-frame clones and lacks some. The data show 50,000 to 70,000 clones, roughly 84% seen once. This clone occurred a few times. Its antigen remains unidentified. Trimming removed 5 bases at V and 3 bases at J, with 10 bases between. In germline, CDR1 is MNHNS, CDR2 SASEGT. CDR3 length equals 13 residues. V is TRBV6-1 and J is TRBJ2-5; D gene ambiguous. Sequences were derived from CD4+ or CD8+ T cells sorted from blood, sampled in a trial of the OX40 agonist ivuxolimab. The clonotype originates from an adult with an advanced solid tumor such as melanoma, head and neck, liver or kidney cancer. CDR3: CASSPGRKETQYF. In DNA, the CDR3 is TGTGCCAGCAGTCCCGGACGAAAAGAGACCCAGTACTTC.